The 8 T cell receptor beta chains reported below all come from one sample, sequenced in a study of human T cells and chemical hapten exposure (TCRdb year 2021). Interpreted using the paper, the time point label stands for: patch test 3, about 24 weeks after DPC sensitization. The sample's treatment or condition label, decoded: therapeutic diphenylcyclopropenone sensitization with weekly scalp DPC. The library was obtained by RACE. The instrument was a NextSeq 500. Using fastp trimming at Q25 and MiXCR clonotype assembly, TCRdb reanalyzed the public sequencing data and kept in-frame beta chains. Records with the same CDR3 protein are collapsed into one entry carrying the most frequent genes and DNA. The sample yields 50,000 to 80,000 distinct CDR3 sequences; 9.5% to 11% were counted once. Around 2.1% of the sample is taken by the ten largest. Source: whole blood, taken in connection with sensitization to the hapten diphenylcyclopropenone (DPC). These receptors originate from a woman aged 25 to 39 with alopecia areata. Some clones in this sample may be carry-over from other donors' samples.

The sample holds many counts of this clonotype. J is TRBJ1-5 and V is TRBV20-1; D uncertain. CDR3 length: 12 residues. Germline V CDR1 and CDR2: DFQATT, SNEGSKA (reference sequence). V was shortened by 0 bases and J by 1 base, with 1 base between the two germline ends. CDR3 in DNA: TGCAGTGCTAGAGAAAGCAATCAGCCCCAGCATTTT. Its protein product is CSARESNQPQHF.

A few counts support this clonotype. The chain employs TRBV7-2 and TRBJ1-5; D not certain. The CDR3 has 12 residues. The V gene lost 1 base and the J gene lost 6 bases, with 4 bases spanning the gap. CDR1 SGHTA and CDR2 FQGNSA come from the germline V gene. The CDR3 region is CASSLDGQPQHF. The CDR3 DNA sequence: TGTGCCAGCAGCTTAGATGGTCAGCCCCAGCATTTT.

There are many counts of this clonotype. The V and J genes are TRBV7-3 and TRBJ2-7; 10 bases are shared with TRBD1. The V and J ends lost 5 bases and 6 bases, in that order; junction bases with no gene match: 7. The CDR3 totals 14 residues. From germline, CDR1 is SGHTA and CDR2 FQGTGA. This CDR3 reads CASSPTGGNAEQYF. The DNA for the CDR3 is TGTGCCAGCAGCCCGACAGGGGGCAACGCCGAGCAGTACTTC. Filled out from reference TRBV7-3 and TRBJ2-7, the complete variable domain reads GAGVSQTPSNKVTEKGKYVELRCDPISGHTALYWYRQSLGQGPEFLIYFQGTGAADDSGLPNDRFFAVRPEGSVSTLKIQRTERGDSAVYLCASSPTGGNAEQYFGPGTRLTVT.

The chain has TRBV6-6 and TRBJ2-5, with TRBD2 identical over 9 bases. Trimming removed 8 bases from V and 6 bases from J; junction bases left unmatched: 10. Looked up from germline, CDR1 is MNHNY and CDR2 is SVGAGI (reference sequence). CDR3 length: 14 amino acids. The chain's CDR3 is CASSASGVSQTQYF. As DNA, the CDR3 is TGTGCCAGCTCGGCTAGCGGGGTCTCGCAGACCCAGTACTTC.

This clonotype was recorded a few times. V gene TRBV28 combines with J gene TRBJ2-5; perhaps D is TRBD1 or TRBD2 (5 bases each). Trimming removed 4 bases at V and 4 bases at J, with 16 bases between. Germline values: CDR1 MDHEN, CDR2 SYDVKM. CDR3 length: 15 amino acids. The CDR3: CASSSPGRHGETQYF. CDR3 nucleotides: TGTGCCAGCAGTTCGCCGGGACGGCACGGAGAGACCCAGTACTTC.

This clonotype was detected a few times. CDR3 in DNA: TGTGCCAGCAGCCGCTCGGAGGCCCCCGATGATACGCAGTATTTT. It codes for CASSRSEAPDDTQYF. The chain couples TRBV4-2 to TRBJ2-3; maybe TRBD2 (5 bases). The ends were cut back, 4 bases at V and 6 bases at J, with 17 bases in the middle. There are 15 residues in the CDR3. The germline gives CDR1 LGHNA, CDR2 YNFKEQ.

The rearrangement uses TRBV3-1 and TRBJ1-6, with 7 bases matching TRBD1. This CDR3 contains 14 residues. V lost 4 bases to trimming and J lost 14 bases; unmatched junction nucleotides: 11. CDR1 is LGHDT and CDR2 is YNNKEL in the germline V gene (reference sequence). The CDR3 nucleotides read TGTGCCAGCAGCCTAGGCAGGGACAGCCAAGCCCTCCACTTT. As protein: CASSLGRDSQALHF.

The rearrangement uses TRBV28 and TRBJ1-5, with D uncertain. The CDR3 has 12 amino acids. Germline assignment: CDR1 MDHEN and CDR2 SYDVKM. Trimming pared 10 bases from V and 0 bases from J, leaving 7 bases between. The CDR3 spells CAISYSNQPQHF. CDR3 bases: TGTGCCATCTCGTATAGCAATCAGCCCCAGCATTTT.